The clone carrying this TCR beta chain was recorded many times. Time point reported: newly diagnosed GD, antithyroid drugs for less than 3 months. There was RNA extracted from PBMCs, and the TCR library was made from it. For TCR beta, libraries came from iRepertoire HTBI primers and Arm-PCR of CDR3 regions. TCRdb called the multiplex PCR reads again in MiXCR, with one record for every CDR3 protein. The sample lists some 340,000 distinct CDR3 sequences; 10% to 15% were seen once. The data stem from a study of regulatory T cells in long-lasting Graves disease. This CDR3 contains 15 residues. Deletions cut 4 bases from V and 0 bases from J, with 12 bases between. The germline CDR1 and CDR2 sequences are MNHEY and SVGAGI. The same sample was also used in a study of T cells in Graves' hyperthyroidism and ophthalmopathy. From that second work: Subjects aged 18 to 65 presented with newly diagnosed hyperthyroidism of less than 2 months' duration.

The J gene is TRBJ2-5, the V gene TRBV6-5, with a tentative D call TRBD1 (5 bases). Source: peripheral blood mononuclear cells (PBMCs), taken at new diagnosis, from a patient treated with antithyroid drugs. The sequence was obtained from a woman between 18 and 29 years old with Graves disease. The CDR3 protein is CASSSPGSYQETQYF. CDR3 DNA sequence: TGTGCCAGCAGTTCCCCAGGGTCGTACCAAGAGACCCAGTACTTC.